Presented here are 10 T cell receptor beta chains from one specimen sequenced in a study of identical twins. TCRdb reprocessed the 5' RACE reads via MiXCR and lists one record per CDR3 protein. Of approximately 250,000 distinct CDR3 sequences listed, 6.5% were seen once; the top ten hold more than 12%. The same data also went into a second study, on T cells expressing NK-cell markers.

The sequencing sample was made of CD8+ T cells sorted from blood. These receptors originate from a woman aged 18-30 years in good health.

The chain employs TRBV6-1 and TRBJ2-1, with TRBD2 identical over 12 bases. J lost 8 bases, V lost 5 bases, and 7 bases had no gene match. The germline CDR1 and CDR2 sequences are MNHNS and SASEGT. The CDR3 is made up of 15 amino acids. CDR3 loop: CASSIRTSGTYEQFF. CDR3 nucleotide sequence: TGTGCCAGCAGTATCCGGACTAGCGGGACCTATGAGCAGTTCTTC.

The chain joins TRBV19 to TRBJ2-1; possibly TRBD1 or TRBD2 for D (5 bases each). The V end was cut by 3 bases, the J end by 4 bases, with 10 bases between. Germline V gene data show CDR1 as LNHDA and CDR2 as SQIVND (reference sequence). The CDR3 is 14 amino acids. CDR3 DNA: TGTGCCAGTAGTATCCTCGGGGCTTACAATGAGCAGTTCTTC. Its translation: CASSILGAYNEQFF.

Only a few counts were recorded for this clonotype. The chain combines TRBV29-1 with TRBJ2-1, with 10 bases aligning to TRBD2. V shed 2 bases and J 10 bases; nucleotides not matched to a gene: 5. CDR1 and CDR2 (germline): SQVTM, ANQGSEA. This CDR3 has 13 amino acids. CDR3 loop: CSVEKRGGREQFF. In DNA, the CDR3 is TGCAGCGTTGAAAAGCGGGGGGGCCGCGAGCAGTTCTTC.

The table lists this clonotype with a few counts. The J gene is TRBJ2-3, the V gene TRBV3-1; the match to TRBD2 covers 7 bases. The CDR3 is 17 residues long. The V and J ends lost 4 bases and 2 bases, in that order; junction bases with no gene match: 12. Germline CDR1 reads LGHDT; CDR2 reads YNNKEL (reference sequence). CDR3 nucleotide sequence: TGTGCCAGCAGCCTCCAAACTAGCGAACCCTACACAGATACGCAGTATTTT. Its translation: CASSLQTSEPYTDTQYF.

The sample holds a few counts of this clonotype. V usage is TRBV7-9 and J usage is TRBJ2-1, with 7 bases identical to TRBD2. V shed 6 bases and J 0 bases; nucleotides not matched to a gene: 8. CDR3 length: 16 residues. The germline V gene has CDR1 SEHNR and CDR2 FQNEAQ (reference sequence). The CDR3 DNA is TGTGCCAGCAGAGACGGGGGGATGGGCTCCTACAATGAGCAGTTCTTC. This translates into CASRDGGMGSYNEQFF.

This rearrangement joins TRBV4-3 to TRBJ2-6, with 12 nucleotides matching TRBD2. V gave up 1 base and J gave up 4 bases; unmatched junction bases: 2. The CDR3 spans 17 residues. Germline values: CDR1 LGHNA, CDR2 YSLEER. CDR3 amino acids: CASSQASGRGGANVLTF. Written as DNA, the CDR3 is TGCGCCAGCAGCCAAGCTAGCGGGAGGGGAGGGGCCAACGTCCTGACTTTC.

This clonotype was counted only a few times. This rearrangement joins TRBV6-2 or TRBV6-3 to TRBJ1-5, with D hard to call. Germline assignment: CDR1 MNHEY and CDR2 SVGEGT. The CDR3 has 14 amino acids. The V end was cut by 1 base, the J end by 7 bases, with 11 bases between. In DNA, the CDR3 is TGTGCCAGCAGTTACTTAGCAGTAAACCAGCCCCAGCATTTT. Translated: CASSYLAVNQPQHF.

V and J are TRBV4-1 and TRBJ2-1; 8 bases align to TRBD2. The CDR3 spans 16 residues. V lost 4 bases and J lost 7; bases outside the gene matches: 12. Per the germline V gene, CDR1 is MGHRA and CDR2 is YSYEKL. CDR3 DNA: TGCGCCAGCAGCCTATTACATACGGGGGGGCAAAATGAGCAGTTCTTC. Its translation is CASSLLHTGGQNEQFF.

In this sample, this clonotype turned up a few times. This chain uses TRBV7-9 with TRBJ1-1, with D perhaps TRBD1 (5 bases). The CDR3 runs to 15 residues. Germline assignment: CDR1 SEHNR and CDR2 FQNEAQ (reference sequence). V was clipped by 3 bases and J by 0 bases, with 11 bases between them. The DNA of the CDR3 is TGTGCCAGCAGCTTTCCGGGACGGGTGAACACTGAAGCTTTCTTT. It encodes CASSFPGRVNTEAFF.

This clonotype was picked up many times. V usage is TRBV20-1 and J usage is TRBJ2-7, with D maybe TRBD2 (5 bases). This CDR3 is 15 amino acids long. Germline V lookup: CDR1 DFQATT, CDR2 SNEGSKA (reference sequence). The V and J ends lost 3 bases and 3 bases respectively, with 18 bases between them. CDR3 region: CSASSLGRAFYEQYF. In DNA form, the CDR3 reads TGCAGTGCTAGTTCATTAGGGAGAGCTTTCTACGAGCAGTACTTC.